The 17 T cell receptor beta chains reported below all come from one sample, sequenced in a study of blood T cell repertoires in COVID-19. Sequencing used immunoSEQ multiplex PCR; TCRdb keeps in-frame clones, though not all of them. The repertoire holds 90,000 to 120,000 clones, with about three quarters as singletons. The sample consisted of peripheral blood. All receptors come from a man in his 70s with acute or convalescent COVID-19.

The V call is TRBV2, the J call TRBJ2-2; possible D gene TRBD1, 6 bases. Germline assignment: CDR1 SNHLY and CDR2 FYNNEI. V dropped 6 bases and J dropped 4 bases, with 9 bases sitting between them. The CDR3 contains 13 residues. The CDR3 reads CASRQGITGELFF. The CDR3 bases are TGTGCCAGCAGGCAGGGGATCACCGGGGAGCTGTTTTTT.

The chain employs TRBV6-5 and TRBJ1-1; unclear D gene. This CDR3 has 13 residues. Trimming removed 7 bases at V and 5 bases at J, with 14 bases between. Germline V gene data show CDR1 as MNHEY and CDR2 as SVGAGI. As DNA, the CDR3 is TGTGCCAGCACTTGGTCTGCGGGGACTGAAGCTTTCTTT. Translation gives CASTWSAGTEAFF.

This CDR3 is CASEGAGTEAFF. CDR3 coding DNA: TGTGCCAGCGAGGGGGCTGGCACTGAAGCTTTCTTT. The rearrangement joins TRBV11-2 to TRBJ1-1; 7 bases match TRBD1. Trimming at V came to 8 bases and at J to 4 bases, leaving 4 bases not matched to a gene. This CDR3 region has 12 residues. Germline loops: CDR1 SGHAT, CDR2 FQNNGV.

The J gene is TRBJ1-4, the V gene TRBV5-1; TRBD1 aligns across 9 bases. V lost 5 bases, J lost 6 bases, and 2 bases stayed unmatched. The CDR3 is 13 amino acids. Germline CDR1 reads SGHRS; CDR2 reads YFSETQ. The CDR3 is CASSRTGDEKLFF. CDR3 nucleotides: TGCGCCAGCAGTAGGACAGGGGATGAAAAACTGTTTTTT.

The chain joins TRBV7-2 to TRBJ2-5; TRBD1 matches 8 bases. Germline assignment: CDR1 SGHTA and CDR2 FQGNSA. V was pared by 5 bases and J by 1 base, with 3 bases of the junction left unmatched. This CDR3 is 14 amino acids long. The CDR3 spells CASSPQGAQETQYF. The CDR3 region has the DNA TGTGCCAGCAGCCCCCAGGGGGCCCAAGAGACCCAGTACTTC.

This chain uses TRBV6-5 with TRBJ1-1; perhaps TRBD1 as D (5 bases). Germline V gene sequence: CDR1 MNHEY, CDR2 SVGAGI. V lost 4 bases, J lost 11 bases, and 26 bases lay in between. This CDR3 has 16 amino acids. The CDR3 reads CASSFSGGGKLLEAFF. The CDR3 DNA reads as TGTGCCAGCAGTTTCTCCGGGGGAGGGAAGCTATTAGAGGCTTTCTTT.

The gene calls are TRBV5-1 and TRBJ2-2; tentative D call: TRBD1 (6 bases). Germline assignment: CDR1 SGHRS and CDR2 YFSETQ. This CDR3 has 15 amino acids. Trimming cost V 4 bases and J 3 bases, with 13 bases left between them. CDR3 nucleotides: TGCGCCAGCAGCAGCGGACAGCAACACACCGGGGAGCTGTTTTTT. Protein product: CASSSGQQHTGELFF.

This clone was counted a single time. The chain carries TRBV19 and TRBJ2-5, with 10 bases that match TRBD1. CDR3 size: 18 residues. Germline V gene data show CDR1 as LNHDA and CDR2 as SQIVND (reference sequence). Trimming at V came to 5 bases and at J to 4 bases, leaving 16 bases not matched to a gene. This chain's CDR3 is CASSPLPGQGMGAETQYF. DNA for the CDR3: TGTGCCAGTAGTCCTCTACCGGGACAGGGGATGGGGGCAGAGACCCAGTACTTC.

The chain carries TRBV19 and TRBJ2-2, with D possibly being TRBD1 (5 bases). Trimming stripped 1 base from V and 4 bases from J, with 7 bases between. Looked up from germline, CDR1 is LNHDA and CDR2 is SQIVND (reference sequence). The CDR3 consists of 14 residues. CDR3 in amino acids: CASSIADSTGELFF. In DNA form, the CDR3 reads TGTGCCAGTAGTATAGCCGACAGCACCGGGGAGCTGTTTTTT.

The DNA of the CDR3 is TGTGCCACCAGTGATCGGACAGGGGGCAAGGGAGATACGCAGTATTTT. Its protein is CATSDRTGGKGDTQYF. The chain links TRBV24-1 to TRBJ2-3, with 11 bases lining up with TRBD1. The CDR3 is 16 residues long. J gave up 5 bases and V 3 bases, and 6 bases lay outside the gene matches. Germline lookup yields CDR1 KGHDR and CDR2 SFDVKD.

The genes are TRBV19 and TRBJ1-2; 8 positions match TRBD1. The CDR3 runs 13 residues. J was trimmed by 6 bases and V by 6 bases; bases with no gene match: 6. Per the germline V gene, CDR1 is LNHDA and CDR2 is SQIVND (reference sequence). The CDR3: CASSQGARHGYTF. The DNA for the CDR3 is TGTGCCAGTAGCCAGGGGGCTCGTCATGGCTACACCTTC.

The chain is built from TRBV27 and TRBJ1-2; unclear D gene. V was trimmed by 0 bases and J by 8 bases, leaving 16 bases between them. The germline V gene has CDR1 MNHEY and CDR2 SMNVEV (reference sequence). This CDR3 comprises 15 residues. The chain's CDR3 is CASSLSEGGFDGYTF. The CDR3 DNA reads TGTGCCAGCAGTTTATCGGAGGGAGGGTTCGACGGCTACACCTTC.

The chain carries TRBV5-1 and TRBJ1-1, with D possibly matching TRBD1 (5 bases). Germline-derived CDR1 and CDR2 are SGHRS and YFSETQ. The CDR3 runs 16 residues. Trimming took off 3 bases at V and 3 bases at J, with 18 bases between the two ends. CDR3 protein: CASSWVKEGGDTEAFF. DNA of the CDR3: TGCGCCAGCAGCTGGGTTAAAGAGGGAGGGGACACTGAAGCTTTCTTT.

This clone appeared a few times. V and J are TRBV2 and TRBJ2-3, with no clear D. V was cut by 2 bases and J by 5 bases, with 17 bases left in between. The CDR3 sequence is 16 residues long. Germline V gives CDR1 SNHLY, CDR2 FYNNEI. The CDR3 DNA reads TGTGCCAGCAGTGAACTAAGTCCCCAAAATAAAGATACGCAGTATTTT. It encodes CASSELSPQNKDTQYF.

The V call is TRBV6-2 or TRBV6-3, the J call TRBJ1-2; 7 nucleotides line up with TRBD1. The CDR3 totals 13 residues. The V gene end was trimmed by 5 bases and the J gene end by 5 bases; junction bases not matched to a gene: 5. The germline CDR1 and CDR2 sequences are MNHEY and SVGEGT. This CDR3 is CASSPGQHYGYTF. The CDR3 coding sequence is TGTGCCAGCAGTCCGGGACAGCATTATGGCTACACCTTC.

The V gene is TRBV3-1 (or the pseudogene TRBV3-2), the J gene TRBJ1-2; tentative D call: TRBD1 (6 bases). Looked up from germline, CDR1 is LGHDT and CDR2 is YNNKEL (reference sequence). Trimming removed 6 bases from V and 8 bases from J, with 16 bases in between. This CDR3 is built from 13 residues. The CDR3 spells CASSPDSRNGYTF. The CDR3 DNA reads TGTGCCAGCAGTCCGGACAGTCGGAACGGCTACACCTTC.

V usage is TRBV27 and J usage is TRBJ1-5, with D maybe TRBD1 (5 bases). CDR3 length: 15 residues. Germline V gene sequence: CDR1 MNHEY, CDR2 SMNVEV (reference sequence). The V gene lost 5 bases and the J gene lost 1 base, with 12 bases spanning the gap. The CDR3 DNA reads TGTGCCAGCAGTCTGGTTCCAGGGAGCAATCAGCCCCAGCATTTT. Translating it yields CASSLVPGSNQPQHF.